Sequencing of this T cell receptor (beta chain) was carried out in a study of T cell repertoires in cytomegalovirus infection. In the study overall: Carrying CMV and the relevant HLA type showed in public TCR beta signatures.

The CDR3 spans 13 residues. V was pared by 1 base and J by 5 bases, with 0 bases of the junction left unmatched. CDR1 and CDR2 from the germline V gene are SGHVS and FNYEAQ. This clonotype showed up just a few times. Its antigen remains unknown. Using its own MiXCR run on the reads, TCRdb lists one record per CDR3 protein. The data contain 54,000 or so distinct CDR3 sequences, more than 25% of them singletons. The chain is built from TRBV7-6 and TRBJ2-7; 9 bases line up with TRBD1. The receptor's source is a human donor in good health (CMV status not recorded). Some clones in this sample may be carry-over from other donors' samples. The sample was PBMCs, sequenced either directly or after in vitro stimulation (not recorded which). The CDR3 DNA sequence: TGTGCCAGCAGCTTAGGACAGGGGGACGAGCAGTACTTC. This translates into CASSLGQGDEQYF.